Listed below are T cell receptor beta chains from one sample, sequenced in a study of shared clonotypes between healthy human individuals. The method was immunoSEQ multiplex PCR; TCRdb's version includes in-frame clones alone and lacks a portion of them. The table has 2 million to 3 million clones, roughly 93% seen once. The sequenced sample was naive CD4+ T cells from PBMCs. The receptors were sampled from a man aged 18 to 29 in good health. Some clones in this sample may be carry-over from other donors' samples. The CDR3 runs from the conserved cysteine through the conserved F or W. D genes are given only for firm matches. Where a row states a size, it is once, few, many or the class of an expanded clone; other rows omit it.

TRBV18	NA	TRBJ1-2	NA	TGTGCCAGCTCCCCCGGGGAGGCCGGGTACGGCTACACCTTC	CASSPGEAGYGYTF
TRBV28	NA	TRBJ2-3	NA	TGTGCCAGCAGTTCCCCGGGGCGGGAAAGCACAGATACGCAGTATTTT	CASSSPGRESTDTQYF
TRBV27	NA	TRBJ2-2	NA	TGTGCCAGCAGTTTATCGGGGCGCGGGTACGGGGAGCTGTTTTTT	CASSLSGRGYGELFF
TRBV4-1	NA	TRBJ2-1	NA	TGCGCCAGCAGCCGCCAACAGGTTAGCTCCTACAATGAGCAGTTCTTC	CASSRQQVSSYNEQFF
TRBV6-1	once	TRBJ1-4	NA	TGTGCCAGCAGATCCGTACAGGGTTCTAATGAAAAACTGTTTTTT	CASRSVQGSNEKLFF
TRBV5-1	NA	TRBJ1-1	TRBD1	TGCGCCAGCAGCCGGGACAGAATGAACACTGAAGCTTTCTTT	CASSRDRMNTEAFF
TRBV10-3	NA	TRBJ2-7	TRBD2	TGTGCCATCAGTGAGTATCCAGCGGGAGCCCCATCCTACGAGCAGTACTTC	CAISEYPAGAPSYEQYF
TRBV29-1	NA	TRBJ2-7	TRBD1	TGCAGCGTTGAATTCCGGGACAGGGGCTCCTACGAGCAGTACTTC	CSVEFRDRGSYEQYF
TRBV20-1	NA	TRBJ2-7	NA	TGCAGTGGGCAAGGGAGTGAGGAGCAGTACTTC	CSGQGSEEQYF
TRBV5-1	NA	TRBJ2-7	TRBD1	TGCGCCAGCAGCTTTGAGGTTCGACAGGGGGCCTACGAGCAGTACTTC	CASSFEVRQGAYEQYF
TRBV28	NA	TRBJ1-1	TRBD1	TGTGCCAGCAGTTTGAACAGGGGTGGGAACACTGAAGCTTTCTTT	CASSLNRGGNTEAFF
TRBV5-8	NA	TRBJ2-1	NA	TGTGCCAGCAGCCTAACGGGACTCACTTTTGATGAGCAGTTCTTC	CASSLTGLTFDEQFF
TRBV15	NA	TRBJ2-7	NA	TGTGCCACCAGCAGAGGGGGGGATACCTACGAGCAGTACTTC	CATSRGGDTYEQYF
TRBV7-2	NA	TRBJ1-2	TRBD1	TGTGCCAGCAGCTTATTGAGACAGGGCCATGGCTACACCTTC	CASSLLRQGHGYTF
TRBV28	NA	TRBJ2-7	NA	TGTGCCAGCAGTTTAGATCCGGATTTCTACGAGCAGTACTTC	CASSLDPDFYEQYF
TRBV28	NA	TRBJ2-3	NA	TGTGCCAGCAGTTTAAATCCCCTACTGACGGTAGGCACGCAGTATTTT	CASSLNPLLTVGTQYF
TRBV4-2	NA	TRBJ2-5	NA	TGTGCCAGCAGCCAAGATTTCCTCCGGGCCGGGGAGACCCAGTACTTC	CASSQDFLRAGETQYF
TRBV4-2	NA	TRBJ1-1	NA	TGTGCCAGCAGCCAAGATCAAATGGGAACTGAAGCTTTCTTT	CASSQDQMGTEAFF
TRBV6-1	NA	TRBJ2-4	TRBD1	TGTGCCAGCAGTGGGGACAGGGGTGCAGCCAAAAACATTCAGTACTTC	CASSGDRGAAKNIQYF
TRBV9	NA	TRBJ2-7	NA	TGTGCCAGCAGCGTAGGTGGAGTCGGCAGGAGTACCTACGAGCAGTACTTC	CASSVGGVGRSTYEQYF
TRBV15	NA	TRBJ2-6	NA	TGTGCCACCAGCAGAGATCGAGCTGGGGCCAACGTCCTGACTTTC	CATSRDRAGANVLTF
TRBV18	NA	TRBJ2-1	NA	TGTGCCAGCTCACCAGGTATAGCGGATTACAATGAGCAGTTCTTC	CASSPGIADYNEQFF
TRBV6-1	NA	TRBJ1-2	NA	TGTGCCAGCGCTGCAGGCGGCAGGGGCAGCTATGGCTACACCTTC	CASAAGGRGSYGYTF
TRBV19	once	TRBJ2-1	TRBD1	TGTGCCAGTAGTATCGACAGGGACGGGCAGCAGTTCTTC	CASSIDRDGQQFF
TRBV6-5	NA	TRBJ1-2	TRBD1	TGTGCCAGCAGTTACGGGGGACAGGGTGGCTATGGCTACACCTTC	CASSYGGQGGYGYTF
TRBV5-1	NA	TRBJ2-3	TRBD2	TGCGCCAGCAGCGCGCTAGCGGGAGGGGGCACAGATACGCAGTATTTT	CASSALAGGGTDTQYF
TRBV28	NA	TRBJ2-1	TRBD2	TGTGCCAGCAGTTTATGGGACGGGACTAGCGGCTACAATGAGCAGTTCTTC	CASSLWDGTSGYNEQFF
TRBV29-1	NA	TRBJ1-5	NA	TGCAGCGTTTCAGGGAGCAATCAGCCCCAGCATTTT	CSVSGSNQPQHF
TRBV15	NA	TRBJ2-1	TRBD2	TGTGCCACCAGCAGAGAAGCGGGGTCCTACAATGAGCAGTTCTTC	CATSREAGSYNEQFF
TRBV10-2	NA	TRBJ2-3	NA	TGCGCCAGCAGAGCAGGGGATACGCAGTATTTT	CASRAGDTQYF
TRBV5-1	NA	TRBJ1-2	NA	TGCGCCAGCAGCGAGACCCCCTCACTAGGCTATGGCTACACCTTC	CASSETPSLGYGYTF
TRBV7-2	NA	TRBJ2-7	NA	TGTGCCAGCAGCCCAAGAGGGACAACCTACGAGCAGTACTTC	CASSPRGTTYEQYF
TRBV18	NA	TRBJ2-3	TRBD2	TGTGCCAGCTCACCGCAGCGGGGACCCAGCACAGATACGCAGTATTTT	CASSPQRGPSTDTQYF
TRBV6-1	NA	TRBJ1-2	NA	TGTGCCAGCAGTTCGACACCGACTAACTATGGCTACACTTTC	CASSSTPTNYGYTF
TRBV5-1	NA	TRBJ2-7	NA	TGCGCCAGCAGCTCAACCGGGCAGGGACTGGGCGAGCAGTACTTC	CASSSTGQGLGEQYF
TRBV5-4	NA	TRBJ2-1	TRBD2	TGTGCCAGCAGCTTGGAATTAGCGGGAGGGGATGAGCAGTTCTTC	CASSLELAGGDEQFF
TRBV12-5	NA	TRBJ2-2	TRBD2	TGTGCTAGTGGTTTGGCCCGGGGGGGACTTTTAAACACCGGGGAGCTGTTTTTT	CASGLARGGLLNTGELFF
TRBV11-2	NA	TRBJ2-1	NA	TGTGCCAGCAGCTTACTGGGACTTGTAGAAAATGAGCAGTTCTTC	CASSLLGLVENEQFF
TRBV28	few	TRBJ1-4	NA	TGTGCCAGCAGTTTGACCAATGAAAAACTGTTTTTT	CASSLTNEKLFF
TRBV7-9	NA	TRBJ1-2	NA	TGTGCCAGCGGGAATCCCTTCGGTGGCTACACCTTC	CASGNPFGGYTF
TRBV14	once	TRBJ1-5	NA	TGTGCCAGCAGCCTCGTCGTGGAACAGCCCCAGCATTTT	CASSLVVEQPQHF
TRBV18	once	TRBJ1-4	NA	TGTGCCAGCTCACCACCGGGCAGGGGTGGTGAAAAACTGTTTTTT	CASSPPGRGGEKLFF
TRBV18	NA	TRBJ1-4	NA	TGTGCCAGCTCTCGAACCTGGGGAAAACTGTTTTTT	CASSRTWGKLFF
TRBV20-1	NA	TRBJ1-1	NA	TGCAGTGCAGGTGGTACTGAAGCTTTCTTT	CSAGGTEAFF
TRBV19	NA	TRBJ2-1	TRBD2	TGTGCCAGTAGTATACACCTCAGTCCTAGCGGGAGAACCCACAATGAGCAGTTCTTC	CASSIHLSPSGRTHNEQFF
TRBV6-1	NA	TRBJ2-3	NA	TGTGCCACCTACAAGGGAGCAGATACGCAGTATTTT	CATYKGADTQYF
TRBV6-1	NA	TRBJ2-2	NA	TGTGCCAGCAGTGAAGCTCGGCCCTCGAACACCGGGGAGCTGTTTTTT	CASSEARPSNTGELFF
TRBV2	NA	TRBJ1-5	NA	TGTGCCAGCAGTGAAGCGCCCTTCAGGACCGATCAGCCCCAGCATTTT	CASSEAPFRTDQPQHF
TRBV5-4	NA	TRBJ2-2	NA	TGTGCCAGCAGCTTGCGACCGAGAAAGAACACCGGGGAGCTGTTTTTT	CASSLRPRKNTGELFF
TRBV7-2	NA	TRBJ2-7	NA	TGTGCCAGCAGCTTAGCAGGGTTCGGGGTAAGCTCCTACGAGCAGTACTTC	CASSLAGFGVSSYEQYF
TRBV5-1	NA	TRBJ2-5	TRBD2	TGCGCCAGCAGCTCAGGCCGGGGGACTAGCGGGAGACCATCCCAAGAGACCCAGTACTTC	CASSSGRGTSGRPSQETQYF
TRBV5-1	once	TRBJ1-2	NA	TGCGCCAGCAGCTTGGCCGGGCAGGGCGGGGGCTACACCTTC	CASSLAGQGGGYTF
TRBV15	NA	TRBJ2-5	NA	TGTGCCACCAGCAGAGTACCCCCGGCGTCCCAAGAGACCCAGTACTTC	CATSRVPPASQETQYF
TRBV4-1	NA	TRBJ2-1	NA	TGCGCCAGCAGCCAAGAATTGGGCCTTTACAATGAGCAGTTCTTC	CASSQELGLYNEQFF
TRBV6-5	NA	TRBJ1-5	NA	TGTGCCAGCAACCGAAGACAGAGCAATCAGCCCCAGCATTTT	CASNRRQSNQPQHF
TRBV19	once	TRBJ2-7	TRBD1	TGTGCCAGTAGTCCCTGGGACAGGGGTACCTACGAGCAGTACTTC	CASSPWDRGTYEQYF
TRBV7-3	once	TRBJ1-1	TRBD1	TGTGCCAGCAGCGCGACAGGGAGGAACACTGAAGCTTTCTTT	CASSATGRNTEAFF
TRBV19	NA	TRBJ2-2	NA	TGTGCCAGTATGCGGCGTGTCGGAGGGCAATACACCGGGGAGCTGTTTTTT	CASMRRVGGQYTGELFF
TRBV15	NA	TRBJ1-1	NA	TGTGCCACCAGCAGCCCCCGGGGGCAGGACACTGAAGCTTTCTTT	CATSSPRGQDTEAFF
TRBV5-1	NA	TRBJ2-7	TRBD2	TGCGCCAGCAGCGCAGCCGGGACTAGCGGGAGGAGCTCCTACGAGCAGTACTTC	CASSAAGTSGRSSYEQYF